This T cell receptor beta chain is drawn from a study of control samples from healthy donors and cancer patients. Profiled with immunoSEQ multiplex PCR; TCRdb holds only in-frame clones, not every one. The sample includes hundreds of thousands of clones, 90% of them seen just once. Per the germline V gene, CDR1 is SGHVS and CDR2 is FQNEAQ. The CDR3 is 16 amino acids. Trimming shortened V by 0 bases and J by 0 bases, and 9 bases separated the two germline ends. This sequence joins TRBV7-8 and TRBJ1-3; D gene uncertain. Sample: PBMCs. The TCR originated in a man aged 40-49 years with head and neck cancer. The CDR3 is CASSLAVASSGNTIYF. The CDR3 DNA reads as TGTGCCAGCAGCTTAGCGGTGGCATCCTCTGGAAACACCATATATTTT.